The 32 T cell receptor beta chains below come from one sample, sequenced in a study of neurological immune-mediated disorders. TCRdb analysed the 5' RACE reads with MiXCR anew, one entry per CDR3 protein. The sample has tens of thousands of distinct CDR3 sequences, approximately 17% seen once. The specimen was PBMCs. These receptor sequences come from a woman aged 40 to 50 in good health.

This clonotype was seen repeatedly, ten times or more. The rearrangement links TRBV7-2 to TRBJ2-5; no definite D call. V lost 0 bases and J lost 1, with 6 bases in between. CDR1 SGHTA and CDR2 FQGNSA come from the germline V gene. The CDR3 extends over 14 amino acids. The CDR3 sequence is CASSLALTQETQYF. The CDR3, as DNA: TGTGCCAGCAGCTTAGCACTGACCCAAGAGACCCAGTACTTC. Supplemented by reference TRBV7-2 and TRBJ2-5, the full variable domain reads GAGVSQSPSNKVTEKGKDVELRCDPISGHTALYWYRQSLGQGLEFLIYFQGNSAPDKSGLPSDRFSAERTGGSVSTLTIQRTQQEDSAVYLCASSLALTQETQYFGPGTRLLVL.

This clonotype was seen at least ten times. This sequence joins TRBV6-5 and TRBJ2-1, with TRBD2 matching 13 bases. Looked up from germline, CDR1 is MNHEY and CDR2 is SVGAGI. The CDR3 has 16 amino acids. J was trimmed by 9 bases and V by 6 bases; bases with no gene match: 11. CDR3 in DNA: TGTGCCAGCAGGGACCTACTAGCGGGGGGGCAAGGTGAGCAGTTCTTC. As protein: CASRDLLAGGQGEQFF.

This clonotype has at least ten counts. This chain connects TRBV20-1 to TRBJ2-3; TRBD2 matches at 10 bases. Germline-derived CDR1 and CDR2 are DFQATT and SNEGSKA (reference sequence). V dropped 2 bases and J dropped 5; count of bases not matched to a gene: 7. The CDR3 runs 15 residues. The CDR3 protein is CSARKSGGAEDTQYF. CDR3 DNA sequence: TGCAGTGCTAGAAAGAGCGGGGGGGCCGAAGATACGCAGTATTTT.

This clonotype was picked up many times. This chain links TRBV7-9 with TRBJ2-3; TRBD1 might be the D (5 bases). Trimming removed 5 bases from V and 4 bases from J, with 13 bases in between. The CDR3 consists of 14 residues. Per germline, CDR1 SEHNR and CDR2 FQNEAQ (reference sequence). The CDR3 coding sequence is TGTGCCAGCAGCCAGGGCCGTGTGGCAGATACGCAGTATTTT. As protein: CASSQGRVADTQYF.

The sample holds many counts of this clonotype. The chain joins TRBV5-1 to TRBJ2-3; D possibly corresponds to TRBD1 (5 bases). Germline V gene lookup returns CDR1 SGHRS and CDR2 YFSETQ. V was pared by 4 bases and J by 1 base, with 10 bases between. This CDR3 has 14 residues. CDR3 DNA: TGCGCCAGCAGCAGAGAACAGGGCACAGATACGCAGTATTTT. It encodes CASSREQGTDTQYF.

This clonotype occurred many times. The chain joins TRBV2 to TRBJ1-1; D possibly corresponds to TRBD1 (6 bases). The CDR3 runs to 13 residues. CDR1 and CDR2 (germline): SNHLY, FYNNEI. Trimming took 3 bases from V and 4 from J, leaving 9 bases between them. The CDR3 loop reads CASSEGAATEAFF. The CDR3 DNA follows: TGTGCCAGCAGTGAGGGGGCGGCCACTGAAGCTTTCTTT.

This clonotype was detected ten times or more. The chain joins TRBV5-6 to TRBJ2-7; 8 nucleotides match TRBD1. Trimming removed 0 bases from V and 5 bases from J; junction bases left unmatched: 7. Germline loops: CDR1 SGHDT, CDR2 YYEEEE. The CDR3 covers 15 residues. The CDR3 loop reads CASSLAQGASHEQYF. CDR3 coding DNA: TGTGCCAGCAGCTTGGCGCAGGGGGCGTCCCACGAGCAGTACTTC.

Ten or more counts support this clonotype. The chain uses TRBV15 and TRBJ2-5; TRBD2 agrees at 8 bases. This CDR3 is built from 15 residues. V dropped 5 bases and J dropped 5; count of bases not matched to a gene: 10. CDR1 and CDR2 from the germline V gene are LNHNV and YYDKDF (reference sequence). CDR3 nucleotides: TGTGCCACCAGCCCCCGGGGGGGGGCGAGGGAGACCCAGTACTTC. The encoded protein is CATSPRGGARETQYF.

This clonotype was counted many times. The genes are TRBV6-6 and TRBJ1-1; 8 positions match TRBD1. The germline V gene has CDR1 MNHNY and CDR2 SVGAGI (reference sequence). J was trimmed by 4 bases and V by 0 bases; bases with no gene match: 7. The CDR3 is 16 amino acids. The CDR3 is CASSYSTGEFPTEAFF. In DNA form, the CDR3 reads TGTGCCAGCAGTTACTCGACAGGGGAGTTTCCCACTGAAGCTTTCTTT.

This clonotype has ten or more counts. The rearrangement uses TRBV28 and TRBJ2-1; 13 nucleotides match TRBD2. V shed 2 bases and J 4 bases; nucleotides not matched to a gene: 11. CDR1 and CDR2 from the germline V gene are MDHEN and SYDVKM. CDR3 length equals 19 residues. CDR3 coding DNA: TGTGCCAGCAGTTTACCCCCCCCCGGGACTAGCGGGGATTACAATGAGCAGTTCTTC. Its translation is CASSLPPPGTSGDYNEQFF.

This clonotype was counted many times. CDR3 protein: CSASSTEAFF. The CDR3 DNA is TGCAGTGCTAGTAGCACTGAAGCTTTCTTT. The rearrangement links TRBV20-1 to TRBJ1-1; no definite D call. The V end lost 3 bases, the J end lost 4 bases, and 3 bases lay between the germline ends. The CDR3 consists of 10 residues. The V gene's germline CDR1 is DFQATT and CDR2 SNEGSKA (reference sequence).

This clonotype was observed a handful of times. The chain combines TRBV2 with TRBJ2-7; a weak D match, TRBD1 (7 bases). Germline-derived CDR1 and CDR2 are SNHLY and FYNNEI. This CDR3 contains 13 residues. Trimming took off 8 bases at V and 3 bases at J, with 14 bases between the two ends. The CDR3 here is CASGEAGGYEQYV. The CDR3 DNA sequence: TGTGCCAGCGGGGAGGCAGGGGGCTACGAGCAGTACGTC.

This clonotype was counted ten times or more. The chain uses TRBV5-1 and TRBJ2-2, with D maybe TRBD1 (5 bases). Germline V gene data show CDR1 as SGHRS and CDR2 as YFSETQ. This CDR3 region has 15 residues. The V end lost 6 bases, the J end lost 0 bases, and 12 bases lay between the germline ends. CDR3 region: CASTGHSTNTGELFF. The CDR3 region has the DNA TGCGCCAGCACCGGACATTCCACGAACACCGGGGAGCTGTTTTTT.

This clonotype was counted many times. The rearrangement links TRBV5-1 to TRBJ2-1, with 7 positions matching TRBD2. The CDR3 runs to 15 residues. Germline-derived CDR1 and CDR2 are SGHRS and YFSETQ. V gave up 0 bases and J gave up 2 bases; unmatched junction bases: 2. CDR3 in amino acids: CASSLVAGPYNEQFF. For the CDR3, the DNA is TGCGCCAGCAGCTTGGTAGCGGGCCCCTACAATGAGCAGTTCTTC.

This clonotype was observed at least ten times. This chain links TRBV5-5 with TRBJ1-2, with no clear D. The CDR3 is 16 amino acids. V shed 4 bases and J shed 2 bases, with 18 bases lying between them. CDR1 SGHKS and CDR2 YYEKEE come from the germline V gene (reference sequence). The CDR3 sequence: CASSLKKWGGNYGYTF. CDR3 in DNA: TGTGCCAGCAGCCTCAAAAAGTGGGGAGGAAACTATGGCTACACCTTC.

This clonotype was seen at least ten times. The chain uses TRBV7-3 and TRBJ1-2, with 9 bases fitting TRBD1. From germline, CDR1 is SGHTA and CDR2 FQGTGA. J lost 6 bases, V lost 0 bases, and 5 bases had no gene match. This CDR3 comprises 15 residues. For the CDR3, the DNA is TGTGCCAGCAGCTTAACCGGGACAGGGATCAATGGCTACACCTTC. It yields the protein CASSLTGTGINGYTF.

The V and J genes are TRBV6-5 and TRBJ2-3, with 8 nucleotides matching TRBD1. The CDR3 length is 18 residues. Germline CDR1 and CDR2: MNHEY and SVGAGI. The trim removed 0 bases at V and 4 bases at J, leaving 12 bases unmatched. The CDR3 here is CASSYSTTSQGGPDTQYF. The CDR3 DNA reads TGTGCCAGCAGTTACTCGACAACCTCACAGGGGGGTCCAGATACGCAGTATTTT.

This clonotype was seen many times. V and J are TRBV20-1 and TRBJ1-5, with TRBD1 identical over 8 bases. The CDR3 has 17 amino acids. The germline CDR1 and CDR2 sequences are DFQATT and SNEGSKA (reference sequence). Trimming took 0 bases from V and 6 from J; bases not matched to a gene: 13. DNA for the CDR3: TGCAGTGCTAGAGATGACAGGGGTGGGAGAATGGGTCAGCCCCAGCATTTT. Its protein product is CSARDDRGGRMGQPQHF.

This clonotype has a handful of counts. The rearrangement uses TRBV2 and TRBJ2-7, with 10 bases identical to TRBD1. The CDR3 is 14 amino acids. Germline assignment: CDR1 SNHLY and CDR2 FYNNEI. V was pared by 7 bases and J by 2 bases, with 5 bases of the junction left unmatched. The CDR3: CASKAGQGTYEQYF. CDR3 nucleotides: TGTGCCAGCAAGGCGGGACAGGGGACCTACGAGCAGTACTTC.

This clonotype has ten or more counts. The V gene is TRBV4-3, the J gene TRBJ2-1; D may be TRBD2 (5 bases). CDR3 length: 14 residues. Germline CDR1 reads LGHNA; CDR2 reads YSLEER. The V and J ends lost 4 bases and 6 bases respectively, with 13 bases between them. CDR3 sequence: CASSLSDRGNEQFF. DNA for the CDR3: TGCGCCAGCAGCCTCTCGGACCGGGGCAATGAGCAGTTCTTC.

Comments on this clonotype: Germline and junction disagree at one end, which may indicate a read error. The genes are TRBV10-3 and TRBJ1-3; perhaps TRBD1 as D (6 bases). Germline CDR1 is ENHRY and CDR2 is SYGVKD. This CDR3 is built from 13 residues. The CDR3 sequence: CVITEGGGNTIYF. CDR3 DNA sequence: TGTGTCATCACTGAGGGGGGAGGAAACACCATATATTTT.

The rearrangement links TRBV6-2 or TRBV6-3 to TRBJ2-1; maybe TRBD2 (6 bases). Trimming shortened V by 2 bases and J by 6 bases, and 17 bases separated the two germline ends. CDR1 and CDR2 from the germline V gene are MNHEY and SVGEGT. This CDR3 region has 16 residues. The CDR3 coding sequence is TGTGCCAGCAGTTACGCCGGGCCTCGGGGGATCAATGAGCAGTTCTTC. Encoded protein: CASSYAGPRGINEQFF.

In its sample, this clonotype was seen a few times. The V and J genes are TRBV20-1 and TRBJ2-5; possible D gene TRBD2, 6 bases. The V end lost 7 bases, the J end lost 3 bases, and 21 bases lay between the germline ends. The germline CDR1 and CDR2 sequences are DFQATT and SNEGSKA (reference sequence). CDR3 length equals 15 residues. CDR3 DNA sequence: TGCAGTGGTAAAGGGAGCCGGGGGATGGAAGAGACCCAGTACTTC. It is translated as CSGKGSRGMEETQYF.

This clonotype appeared many times. The chain carries TRBV7-2 and TRBJ1-5; no clear D gene. Germline values: CDR1 SGHTA, CDR2 FQGNSA. The ends were cut back, 6 bases at V and 5 bases at J, with 17 bases in the middle. There are 15 residues in the CDR3. The CDR3 DNA is TGTGCCAGCAGTACCCGGGGAGGGTTAGATCAGCCCCAGCATTTT. Encoded protein: CASSTRGGLDQPQHF.

This clonotype was detected ten times or more. V and J are TRBV20-1 and TRBJ2-4; 8 bases are a match to TRBD1. The length of the CDR3 is 16 residues. Trimming removed 6 bases from V and 8 bases from J; junction bases left unmatched: 18. Looked up from germline, CDR1 is DFQATT and CDR2 is SNEGSKA (reference sequence). CDR3 in DNA: TGCAGTGCACGGACCTGGGATGGGCAGGGGGCGGACATTCAGTACTTC. This translates into CSARTWDGQGADIQYF.

This clonotype was seen repeatedly, ten times or more. This sequence joins TRBV7-2 and TRBJ1-1, with D unresolved. Germline V gene data show CDR1 as SGHTA and CDR2 as FQGNSA. This CDR3 comprises 14 residues. Trimming removed 3 bases from V and 1 base from J, with 9 bases in between. CDR3 amino acids: CASSFPPPNTEAFF. The CDR3 nucleotides are TGTGCCAGCAGCTTTCCCCCCCCGAACACTGAAGCTTTCTTT.

This clonotype was seen ten or more times. The V gene is TRBV9, the J gene TRBJ2-3; D remains ambiguous. CDR1 SGDLS and CDR2 YYNGEE come from the germline V gene. This CDR3 has 18 amino acids. Trimming removed 3 bases from V and 0 bases from J, with 20 bases in between. The CDR3 spells CASSGEQRLGTSTDTQYF. In nucleotides, the CDR3 is TGTGCCAGCAGCGGAGAACAAAGATTAGGTACTAGCACAGATACGCAGTATTTT.

This clonotype showed up many times. This chain connects TRBV5-1 to TRBJ2-1; a possible D gene is TRBD1 (6 bases). From germline, CDR1 is SGHRS and CDR2 YFSETQ. This CDR3 comprises 15 residues. Trimming removed 5 bases from V and 4 bases from J, with 16 bases in between. CDR3 DNA: TGCGCCAGCAGTCCTACCGACAGGACTTACAATGAGCAGTTCTTC. Its translation: CASSPTDRTYNEQFF.

In its sample, this clonotype was seen many times. The chain employs TRBV7-2 and TRBJ1-2; tentatively, D is TRBD1 (5 bases). Germline CDR1 SGHTA, CDR2 FQGNSA. The CDR3 length is 14 residues. The V and J ends lost 0 bases and 12 bases respectively, with 17 bases between them. CDR3 protein: CASSLAESTLGDTF. The CDR3 DNA sequence: TGTGCCAGCAGCTTAGCGGAGTCGACCCTGGGGGACACCTTC.

This sequence joins TRBV12-3 or TRBV12-4 and TRBJ1-4; D possibly corresponds to TRBD1 (5 bases). This CDR3 region has 14 residues. V gave up 5 bases and J gave up 7 bases, with 14 bases separating them. DNA for the CDR3: TGTGCCAGCAGTCCCGGGGGTGTACGTGAAAAACTGTTTTTT. Translating it yields CASSPGGVREKLFF.

This clonotype was counted ten times or more. V usage is TRBV7-2 and J usage is TRBJ2-3, with 15 nucleotides matching TRBD2. The germline gives CDR1 SGHTA, CDR2 FQGNSA. The V and J ends lost 5 bases and 4 bases, in that order; junction bases with no gene match: 13. This CDR3 comprises 19 residues. Here the CDR3 DNA reads TGTGCCAGCAGCCCTCTAGGACTAGCGGGGGGGCCGACGGCAGATACGCAGTATTTT. Its translation: CASSPLGLAGGPTADTQYF.

This clonotype appeared many times. V usage is TRBV24-1 and J usage is TRBJ2-3, with 7 bases that match TRBD1. Germline-derived CDR1 and CDR2 are KGHDR and SFDVKD. The junction had 5 bases not matched to a gene; V was cut back by 3 bases and J by 3 bases. The length of the CDR3 is 15 residues. CDR3 residues: CATSDPRGRTDTQYF. CDR3 nucleotides: TGTGCCACCAGTGATCCGAGGGGGCGGACAGATACGCAGTATTTT.